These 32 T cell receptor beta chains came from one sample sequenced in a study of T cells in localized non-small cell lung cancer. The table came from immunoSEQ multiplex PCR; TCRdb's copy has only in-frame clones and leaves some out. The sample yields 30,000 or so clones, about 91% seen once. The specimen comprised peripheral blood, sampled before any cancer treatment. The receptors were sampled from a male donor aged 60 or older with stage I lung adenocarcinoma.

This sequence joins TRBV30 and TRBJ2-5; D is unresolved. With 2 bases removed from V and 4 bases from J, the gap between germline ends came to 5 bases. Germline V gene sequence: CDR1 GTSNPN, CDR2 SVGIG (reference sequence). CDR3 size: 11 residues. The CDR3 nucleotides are TGTGCCTGGAGTCTCGGAGAGACCCAGTACTTC. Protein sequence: CAWSLGETQYF.

The CDR3 region is CASSQDGDPYNEQFF. In DNA form, the CDR3 reads TGTGCCAGCAGCCAAGATGGGGACCCCTACAATGAGCAGTTCTTC. This rearrangement joins TRBV4-2 to TRBJ2-1; perhaps D is TRBD1 or TRBD2 (5 bases each). The CDR3 has 15 residues. The V and J ends lost 0 bases and 2 bases respectively, with 8 bases between them. CDR1 is LGHNA, CDR2 YNFKEQ, per germline.

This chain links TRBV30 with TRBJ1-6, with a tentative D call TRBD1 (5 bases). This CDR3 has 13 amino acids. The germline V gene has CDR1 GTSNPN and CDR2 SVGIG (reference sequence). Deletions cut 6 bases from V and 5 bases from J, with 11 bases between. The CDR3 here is CACVGPNNSPLHF. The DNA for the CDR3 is TGTGCCTGTGTGGGACCGAATAATTCACCCCTCCACTTT.

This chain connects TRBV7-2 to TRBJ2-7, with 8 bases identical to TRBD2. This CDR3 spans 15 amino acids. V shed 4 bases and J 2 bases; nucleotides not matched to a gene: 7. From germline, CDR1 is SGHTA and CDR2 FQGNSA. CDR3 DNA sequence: TGTGCCAGCAGCTCCCTCGCGGGGGGTACCTACGAGCAGTACTTC. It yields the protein CASSSLAGGTYEQYF.

The CDR3 loop reads CASSQAGNTIYF. In DNA form, the CDR3 reads TGCGCCAGCAGCCAAGCGGGGAACACCATATATTTT. The V and J genes are TRBV4-3 and TRBJ1-3; no reliable D call. From germline, CDR1 is LGHNA and CDR2 YSLEER. The CDR3 runs 12 residues. Trimming stripped 1 base from V and 7 bases from J, with 5 bases between.

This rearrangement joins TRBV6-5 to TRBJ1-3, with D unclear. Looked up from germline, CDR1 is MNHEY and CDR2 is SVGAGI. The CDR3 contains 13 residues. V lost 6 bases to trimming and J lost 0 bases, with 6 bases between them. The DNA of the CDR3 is TGTGCCAGCAGATATACCTCTGGAAACACCATATATTTT. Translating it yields CASRYTSGNTIYF.

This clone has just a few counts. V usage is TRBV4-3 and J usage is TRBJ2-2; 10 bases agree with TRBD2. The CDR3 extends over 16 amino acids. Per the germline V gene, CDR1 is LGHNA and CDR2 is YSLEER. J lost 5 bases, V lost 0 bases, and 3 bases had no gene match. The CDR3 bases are TGCGCCAGCAGCCAAGACTCGACTAGCGGGACCGGGGAGCTGTTTTTT. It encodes CASSQDSTSGTGELFF.

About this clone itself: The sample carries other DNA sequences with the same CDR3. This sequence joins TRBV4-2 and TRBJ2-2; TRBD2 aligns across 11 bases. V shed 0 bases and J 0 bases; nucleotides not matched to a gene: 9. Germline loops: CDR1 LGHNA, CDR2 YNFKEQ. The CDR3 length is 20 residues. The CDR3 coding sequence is TGTGCCAGCAGCCAAGAGGTGGCTAGCGGGGGGCTAGCGAACACCGGGGAGCTGTTTTTT. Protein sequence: CASSQEVASGGLANTGELFF.

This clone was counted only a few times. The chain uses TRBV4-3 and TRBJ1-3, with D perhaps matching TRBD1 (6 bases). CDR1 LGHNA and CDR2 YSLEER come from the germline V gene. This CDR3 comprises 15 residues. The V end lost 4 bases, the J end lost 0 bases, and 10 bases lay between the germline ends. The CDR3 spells CASSLGGFSGNTIYF. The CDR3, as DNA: TGCGCCAGCAGCCTCGGGGGCTTCTCTGGAAACACCATATATTTT.

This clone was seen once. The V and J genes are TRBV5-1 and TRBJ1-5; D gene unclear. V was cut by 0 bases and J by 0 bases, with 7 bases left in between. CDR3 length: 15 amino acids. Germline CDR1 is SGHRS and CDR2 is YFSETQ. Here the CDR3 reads CASSLARDSNQPQHF. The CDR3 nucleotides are TGCGCCAGCAGCTTGGCCAGAGATAGCAATCAGCCCCAGCATTTT.

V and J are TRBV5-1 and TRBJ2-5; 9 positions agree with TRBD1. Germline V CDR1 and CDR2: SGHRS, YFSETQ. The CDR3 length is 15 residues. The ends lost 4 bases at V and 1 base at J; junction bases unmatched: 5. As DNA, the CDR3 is TGCGCCAGCAGCGCGGGACAGGGAATCCAAGAGACCCAGTACTTC. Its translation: CASSAGQGIQETQYF.

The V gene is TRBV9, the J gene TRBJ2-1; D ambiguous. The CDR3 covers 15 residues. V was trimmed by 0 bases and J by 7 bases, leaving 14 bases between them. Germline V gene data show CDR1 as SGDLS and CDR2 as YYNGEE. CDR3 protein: CASSVAPAGPNEQFF. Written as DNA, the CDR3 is TGTGCCAGCAGCGTAGCGCCAGCTGGGCCGAATGAGCAGTTCTTC.

The CDR3 sequence: CSVEERGVDEQFF. In nucleotides, the CDR3 is TGCAGCGTTGAGGAGCGGGGGGTTGATGAGCAGTTCTTC. The V call is TRBV29-1, the J call TRBJ2-1, with TRBD2 identical over 9 bases. V lost 3 bases and J lost 8; bases outside the gene matches: 5. CDR3 length equals 13 residues. The germline CDR1 and CDR2 sequences are SQVTM and ANQGSEA.

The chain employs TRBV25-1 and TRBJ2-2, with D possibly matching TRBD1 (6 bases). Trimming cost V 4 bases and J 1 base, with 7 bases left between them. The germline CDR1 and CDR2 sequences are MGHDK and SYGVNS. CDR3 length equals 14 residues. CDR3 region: CASSVQGNTGELFF. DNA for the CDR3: TGTGCCAGCAGTGTACAGGGGAACACCGGGGAGCTGTTTTTT.

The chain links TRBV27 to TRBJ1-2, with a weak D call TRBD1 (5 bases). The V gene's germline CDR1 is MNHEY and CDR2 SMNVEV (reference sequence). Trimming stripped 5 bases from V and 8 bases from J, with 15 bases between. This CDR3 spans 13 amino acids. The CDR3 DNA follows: TGTGCCAGCAGTCCCGGAGGTTCAGGGGGCTACACCTTC. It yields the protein CASSPGGSGGYTF.

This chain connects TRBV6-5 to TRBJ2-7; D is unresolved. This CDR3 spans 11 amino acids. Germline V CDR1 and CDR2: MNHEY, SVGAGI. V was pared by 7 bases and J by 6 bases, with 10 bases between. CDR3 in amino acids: CASTVNFEQYF. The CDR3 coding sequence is TGTGCCAGCACCGTCAACTTCGAGCAGTACTTC.

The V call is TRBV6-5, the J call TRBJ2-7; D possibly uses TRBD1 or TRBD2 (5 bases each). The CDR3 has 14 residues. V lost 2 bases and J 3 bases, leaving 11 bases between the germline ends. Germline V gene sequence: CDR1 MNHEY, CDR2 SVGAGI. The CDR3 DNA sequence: TGTGCCAGCAGTTACGGGGGTCTCATCTACGAGCAGTACTTC. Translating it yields CASSYGGLIYEQYF.

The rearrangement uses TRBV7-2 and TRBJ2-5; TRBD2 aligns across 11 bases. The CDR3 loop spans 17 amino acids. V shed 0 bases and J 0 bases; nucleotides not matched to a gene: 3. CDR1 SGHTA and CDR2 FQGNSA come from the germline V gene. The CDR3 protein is CASSLAPSGGNQETQYF. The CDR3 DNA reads TGTGCCAGCAGCTTAGCACCTAGCGGGGGGAACCAAGAGACCCAGTACTTC.

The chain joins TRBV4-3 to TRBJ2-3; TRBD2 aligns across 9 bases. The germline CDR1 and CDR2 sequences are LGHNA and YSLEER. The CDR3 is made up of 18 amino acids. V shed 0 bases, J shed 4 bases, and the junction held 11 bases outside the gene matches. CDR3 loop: CASSQDNSGGGASDTQYF. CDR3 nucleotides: TGCGCCAGCAGCCAAGATAACTCGGGCGGGGGGGCCTCAGATACGCAGTATTTT.

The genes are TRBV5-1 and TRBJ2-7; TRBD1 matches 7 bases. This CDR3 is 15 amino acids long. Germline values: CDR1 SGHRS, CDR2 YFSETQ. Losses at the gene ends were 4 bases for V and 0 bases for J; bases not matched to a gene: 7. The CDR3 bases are TGCGCCAGCAGCGTACAGACAGGGAGCTCCTACGAGCAGTACTTC. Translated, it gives CASSVQTGSSYEQYF.

In nucleotides, the CDR3 is TGTGCCAGCAGCCGTGGTACGGGACACCCCGCAACTAATGAAAAACTGTTTTTT. It is translated as CASSRGTGHPATNEKLFF. J is TRBJ1-4 and V is TRBV28; D might be TRBD1 (6 bases). Germline assignment: CDR1 MDHEN and CDR2 SYDVKM. The CDR3 is 18 residues long. V gave up 6 bases and J gave up 0 bases, with 20 bases separating them.

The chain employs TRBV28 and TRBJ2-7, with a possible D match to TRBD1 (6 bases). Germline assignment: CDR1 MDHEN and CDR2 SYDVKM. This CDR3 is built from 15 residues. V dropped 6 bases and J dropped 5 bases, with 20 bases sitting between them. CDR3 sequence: CASRGSGTGTNEQYF. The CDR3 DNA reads TGTGCCAGCAGGGGTTCAGGAACAGGGACCAACGAGCAGTACTTC.

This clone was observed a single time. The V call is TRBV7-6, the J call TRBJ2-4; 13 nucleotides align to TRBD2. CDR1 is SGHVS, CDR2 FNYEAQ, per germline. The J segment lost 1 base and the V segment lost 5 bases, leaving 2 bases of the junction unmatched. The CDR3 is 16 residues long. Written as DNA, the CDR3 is TGTGCCAGCAGCCCGGGACTAGCGGGGGCCAAAAACATTCAGTACTTC. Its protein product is CASSPGLAGAKNIQYF. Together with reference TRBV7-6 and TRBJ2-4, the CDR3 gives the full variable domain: GAGVSQSPRYKVTKRGQDVALRCDPISGHVSLYWYRQALGQGPEFLTYFNYEAQQDKSGLPNDRFSAERPEGSISTLTIQRTEQRDSAMYRCASSPGLAGAKNIQYFGAGTRLSVL.

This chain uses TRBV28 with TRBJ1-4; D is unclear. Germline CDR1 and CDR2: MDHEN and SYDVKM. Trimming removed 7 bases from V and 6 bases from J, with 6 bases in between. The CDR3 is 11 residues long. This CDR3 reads CASKLHEKLFF. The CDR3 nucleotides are TGTGCCAGCAAGCTACATGAAAAACTGTTTTTT.

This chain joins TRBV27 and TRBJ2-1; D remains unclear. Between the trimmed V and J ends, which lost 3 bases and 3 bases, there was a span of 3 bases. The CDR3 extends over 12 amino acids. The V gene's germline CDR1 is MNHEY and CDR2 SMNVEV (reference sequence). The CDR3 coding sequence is TGTGCCAGCAGTTTGAACTACAATGAGCAGTTCTTC. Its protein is CASSLNYNEQFF.

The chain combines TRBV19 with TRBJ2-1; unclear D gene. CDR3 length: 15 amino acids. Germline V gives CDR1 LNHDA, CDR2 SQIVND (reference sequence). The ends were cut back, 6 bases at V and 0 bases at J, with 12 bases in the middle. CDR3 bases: TGTGCCAGTAGCTATACACTAACCTCCTACAATGAGCAGTTCTTC. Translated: CASSYTLTSYNEQFF.

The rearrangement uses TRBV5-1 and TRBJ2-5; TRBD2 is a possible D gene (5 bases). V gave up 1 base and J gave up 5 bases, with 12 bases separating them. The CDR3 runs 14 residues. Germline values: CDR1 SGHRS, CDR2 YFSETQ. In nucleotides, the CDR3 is TGCGCCAGCAGCTTGCCTCGCTCGGGGGAGACCCAGTACTTC. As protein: CASSLPRSGETQYF. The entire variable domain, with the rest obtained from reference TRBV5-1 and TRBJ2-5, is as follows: KAGVTQTPRYLIKTRGQQVTLSCSPISGHRSVSWYQQTPGQGLQFLFEYFSETQRNKGNFPGRFSGRQFSNSRSEMNVSTLELGDSALYLCASSLPRSGETQYFGPGTRLLVL.

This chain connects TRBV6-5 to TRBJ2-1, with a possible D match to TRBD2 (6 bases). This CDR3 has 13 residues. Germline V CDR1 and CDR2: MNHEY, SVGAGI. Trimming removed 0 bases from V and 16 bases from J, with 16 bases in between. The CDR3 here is CASSYSGSSPGFF. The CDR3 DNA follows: TGTGCCAGCAGTTACTCCGGGAGTAGTCCGGGATTCTTC.

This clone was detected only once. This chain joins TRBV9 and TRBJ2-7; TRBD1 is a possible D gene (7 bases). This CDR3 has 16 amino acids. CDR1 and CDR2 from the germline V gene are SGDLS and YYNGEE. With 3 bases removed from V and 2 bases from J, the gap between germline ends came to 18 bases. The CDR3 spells CASSERGDSSPYEQYF. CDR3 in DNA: TGTGCCAGCAGCGAGAGGGGGGACAGTTCCCCCTACGAGCAGTACTTC.

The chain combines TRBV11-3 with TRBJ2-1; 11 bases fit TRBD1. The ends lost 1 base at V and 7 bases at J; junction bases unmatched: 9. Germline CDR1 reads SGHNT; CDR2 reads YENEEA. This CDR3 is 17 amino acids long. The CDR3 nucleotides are TGTGCCAGCAGCTTAGGGCCCGGACAGGGGGCGAGTAATGAGCAGTTCTTC. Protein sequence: CASSLGPGQGASNEQFF.

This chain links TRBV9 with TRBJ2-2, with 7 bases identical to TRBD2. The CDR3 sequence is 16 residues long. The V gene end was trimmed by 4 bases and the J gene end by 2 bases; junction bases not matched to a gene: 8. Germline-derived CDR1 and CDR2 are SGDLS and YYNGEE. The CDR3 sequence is CASSKPGLSNTGELFF. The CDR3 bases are TGTGCCAGCAGCAAACCGGGACTATCTAACACCGGGGAGCTGTTTTTT.

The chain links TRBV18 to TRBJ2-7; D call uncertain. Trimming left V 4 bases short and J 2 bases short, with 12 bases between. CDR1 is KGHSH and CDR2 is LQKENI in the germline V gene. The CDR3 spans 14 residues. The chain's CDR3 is CASSLRQETYEQYF. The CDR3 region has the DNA TGTGCCAGCTCACTCAGGCAGGAAACCTACGAGCAGTACTTC.